This T cell receptor beta chain was identified during a study of CD8 T cells in Susac syndrome. Sequencing of TCR beta, carried out with a high-throughput approach, was applied to CD8+ and CD4+ T cells from the blood. Study results and caveats: A relatively small number of individuals underwent TCR sequencing and HLA analysis.

About this clonotype: Antigen: not known.

Random-hexamer reverse transcription was applied to about 0.45 to 1 ug RNA. Coverage of TCR beta CDR3 amplification by immunoSEQ multiplex PCR extended to 54 Vbeta and 13 Jbeta. A single record per CDR3 protein comes from TCRdb applying MiXCR to the immunoSEQ multiplex PCR reads. The table records 150,000 to 200,000 distinct CDR3 sequences, around 94% of them present only once. Germline CDR1 and CDR2: SGHTS and YDEGEE. The CDR3 spans 16 residues. Unmatched junction bases numbered 8, after V lost 0 bases and J lost 6 bases. The chain links TRBV5-8 to TRBJ2-7; the match to TRBD2 covers 11 bases. The receptor comes from a human donor with multiple sclerosis. The sample taken for sequencing was CD4+ T cells from PBMCs. CDR3 sequence (DNA): TGTGCCAGCAGCTTGGTGGTAGCGGGAGGGCCTAGCGAGCAGTACTTC. Translating it yields CASSLVVAGGPSEQYF.